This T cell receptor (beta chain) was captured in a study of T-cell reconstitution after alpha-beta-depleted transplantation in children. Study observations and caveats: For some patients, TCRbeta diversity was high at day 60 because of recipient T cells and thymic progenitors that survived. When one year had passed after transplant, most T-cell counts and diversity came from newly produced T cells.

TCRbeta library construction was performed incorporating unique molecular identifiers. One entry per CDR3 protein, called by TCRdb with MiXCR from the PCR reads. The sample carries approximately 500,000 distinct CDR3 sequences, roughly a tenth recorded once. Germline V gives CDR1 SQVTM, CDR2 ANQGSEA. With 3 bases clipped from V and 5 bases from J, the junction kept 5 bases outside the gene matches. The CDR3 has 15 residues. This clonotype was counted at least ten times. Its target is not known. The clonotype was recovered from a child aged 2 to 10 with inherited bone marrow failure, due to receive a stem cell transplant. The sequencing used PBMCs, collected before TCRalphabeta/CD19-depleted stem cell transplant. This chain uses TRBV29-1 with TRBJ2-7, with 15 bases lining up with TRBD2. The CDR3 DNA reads TGCAGCGTTGACGGACTAGCGGGAGGGTTAGACGAGCAGTACTTC. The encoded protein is CSVDGLAGGLDEQYF.